This T cell receptor beta chain was sequenced for a study of cytomegalovirus exposure and HLA in healthy donors. Broader study findings: In vitro experiments confirmed that three CMV-associated chains were specific for CMV antigens. Segments of the TCR beta V type were, in most cases, productive about 87% or about 30% of the time in an earlier analysis. In a later analysis, HLA-associated TCR beta chains were more clonally expanded than equally common others. Association of a missense DCLRE1C variant with TCR beta V- and J-gene trimming was reported in a later analysis.

A note on this clone: What it binds is not known.

PCR primers comprised 60 Vbeta and 13 Jbeta primers. TCRdb keeps only in-frame clones here, not all; method: immunoSEQ multiplex PCR. The top ten hold under 8% of the sample, which has approximately 140,000 clones, roughly 78% seen once. J lost 5 bases, V lost 4 bases, and 0 bases had no gene match. Germline lookup yields CDR1 SGHAT and CDR2 FQNNGV. The CDR3 length is 13 residues. What was sequenced was PBMCs. The genes are TRBV11-2 and TRBJ1-4; 8 nucleotides agree with TRBD1. This clonotype was obtained from a man aged 50 to 59 in good health and CMV-seropositive. The CDR3 DNA sequence: TGTGCCAGCAGCTGGGACAGGAATGAAAAACTGTTTTTT. This encodes CASSWDRNEKLFF.